The 2 T cell receptor beta chains presented below share a single source sample, sequenced in a study of OX40 agonist ivuxolimab in advanced cancers. The repertoire was sequenced with immunoSEQ multiplex PCR; TCRdb's copy has only in-frame clones and lacks some. The table records tens of thousands of clones, around four fifths of them present only once. The source was CD4+ or CD8+ T cells sorted from blood, collected in a trial of the OX40 agonist ivuxolimab. Every receptor here comes from an adult with an advanced solid tumor such as melanoma, head and neck, liver or kidney cancer.

This clone appeared a few times. The CDR3 loop reads CASSLVPGLTYEQYF. DNA of the CDR3: TGTGCCAGCAGCTTAGTCCCCGGGCTCACCTACGAGCAGTACTTC. The genes are TRBV7-9 and TRBJ2-7; D is unresolved. V shed 1 base and J shed 2 bases, with 12 bases lying between them. This CDR3 has 15 amino acids. Looked up from germline, CDR1 is SEHNR and CDR2 is FQNEAQ (reference sequence).

The chain combines TRBV28 with TRBJ1-5, with unresolved D. V lost 2 bases and J 1 base, leaving 6 bases between the germline ends. Germline V gene data show CDR1 as MDHEN and CDR2 as SYDVKM. The CDR3 loop spans 14 amino acids. The CDR3 region has the DNA TGTGCCAGCAGTTTACTCGGGAGCAATCAGCCCCAGCATTTT. Translating it yields CASSLLGSNQPQHF.